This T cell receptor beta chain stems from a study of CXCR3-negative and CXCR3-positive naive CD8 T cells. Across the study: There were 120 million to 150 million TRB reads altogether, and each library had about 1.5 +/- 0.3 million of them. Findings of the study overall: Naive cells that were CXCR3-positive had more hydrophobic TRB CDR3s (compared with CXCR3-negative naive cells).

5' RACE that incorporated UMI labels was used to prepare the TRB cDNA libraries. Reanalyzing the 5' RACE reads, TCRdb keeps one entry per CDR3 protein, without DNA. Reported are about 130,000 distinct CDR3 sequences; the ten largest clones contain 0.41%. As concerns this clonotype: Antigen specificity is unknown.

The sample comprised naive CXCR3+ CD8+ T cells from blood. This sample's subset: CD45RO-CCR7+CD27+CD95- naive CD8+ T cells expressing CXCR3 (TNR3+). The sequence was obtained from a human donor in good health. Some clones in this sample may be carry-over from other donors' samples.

The CDR3 sequence: CASSLTRGPYEQYF. The genes are TRBV5-6 and TRBJ2-7. The V gene's germline CDR1 is SGHDT and CDR2 YYEEEE. The CDR3 consists of 14 residues.